These 21 T cell receptor beta chains originate from one sample sequenced in a study of OX40 agonist ivuxolimab in advanced cancers. Profiled with immunoSEQ multiplex PCR; TCRdb holds only in-frame clones, not every one. The data show about 38,000 clones, with 92% seen just once and roughly 9.8% held by the top ten. The sequencing used CD4+ or CD8+ T cells sorted from blood, collected in a trial of the OX40 agonist ivuxolimab. The source of these receptors is an adult with an advanced solid tumor such as melanoma, head and neck, liver or kidney cancer.

V and J are TRBV7-8 and TRBJ2-7; D is uncertain. V was cut by 3 bases and J by 4 bases, with 7 bases left in between. The CDR3 extends over 12 amino acids. Germline V gives CDR1 SGHVS, CDR2 FQNEAQ. CDR3 bases: TGTGCCAGCAGCTTCAACGGTTACGAGCAGTACTTC. Protein: CASSFNGYEQYF. Looking up the rest from reference TRBV7-8 and TRBJ2-7 gives the full variable domain: GAGVSQSPRYKVAKRGQDVALRCDPISGHVSLFWYQQALGQGPEFLTYFQNEAQLDKSGLPSDRFFAERPEGSVSTLKIQRTQQEDSAVYLCASSFNGYEQYFGPGTRLTVT.

The rearrangement joins TRBV9 to TRBJ2-3; D gene ambiguous. Germline V gives CDR1 SGDLS, CDR2 YYNGEE. This CDR3 has 13 residues. Trimming cost V 0 bases and J 6 bases, with 8 bases left between them. The CDR3 region is CASSVVWSDTQYF. The CDR3 bases are TGTGCCAGCAGCGTAGTTTGGTCGGATACGCAGTATTTT.

The V gene is TRBV28, the J gene TRBJ2-1, with D uncertain. V dropped 6 bases and J dropped 2 bases, with 2 bases sitting between them. The CDR3 is made up of 11 amino acids. Germline CDR1 reads MDHEN; CDR2 reads SYDVKM. The DNA for the CDR3 is TGTGCCAGCAGGACCTACAATGAGCAGTTCTTC. Its translation: CASRTYNEQFF. Full variable domain (rest looked up from reference TRBV28 and TRBJ2-1): DVKVTQSSRYLVKRTGEKVFLECVQDMDHENMFWYRQDPGLGLRLIYFSYDVKMKEKGDIPEGYSVSREKKERFSLILESASTNQTSMYLCASRTYNEQFFGPGTRLTVL.

This chain's CDR3 is CSVPGQGSYEQYF. The CDR3 DNA follows: TGCAGCGTTCCGGGACAGGGGTCTTACGAGCAGTACTTC. V usage is TRBV29-1 and J usage is TRBJ2-7; TRBD1 agrees at 10 bases. J gave up 4 bases and V 5 bases, and 5 bases lay outside the gene matches. Germline CDR1 SQVTM, CDR2 ANQGSEA. This CDR3 has 13 amino acids.

J is TRBJ2-5 and V is TRBV6-5, with TRBD2 matching 14 bases. Trimming cost V 5 bases and J 10 bases; bases outside gene matches: 9. The CDR3 is 15 amino acids. In germline, CDR1 is MNHEY, CDR2 SVGAGI. CDR3 sequence (DNA): TGTGCCAGCAGTGGGACTAGCGGGAGAGCAAGAGACCAGTACTTC. Protein sequence: CASSGTSGRARDQYF.

The chain's CDR3 is CASSLTSGTQDTQYF. The CDR3 DNA follows: TGTGCCAGCAGCTTGACTAGCGGGACGCAAGATACGCAGTATTTT. This chain joins TRBV7-2 and TRBJ2-3, with 11 positions matching TRBD2. Germline values: CDR1 SGHTA, CDR2 FQGNSA. CDR3 length: 15 residues. V trimming: 3 bases; J trimming: 5 bases; junction bases outside the gene matches: 4.

The V gene is TRBV28, the J gene TRBJ1-2, with D perhaps matching TRBD1 (6 bases). V was clipped by 2 bases and J by 0 bases, with 13 bases between them. CDR3 length equals 16 residues. CDR1 and CDR2 (germline): MDHEN, SYDVKM. The CDR3 loop reads CASSLAGQPPNYGYTF. The CDR3 nucleotides read TGTGCCAGCAGTTTAGCAGGACAGCCGCCTAACTATGGCTACACCTTC.

The chain recombines TRBV6-5 with TRBJ2-1, with 9 bases that match TRBD2. Germline CDR1 is MNHEY and CDR2 is SVGAGI. Trimming took 6 bases from V and 5 from J; bases not matched to a gene: 5. This CDR3 has 14 amino acids. Written as DNA, the CDR3 is TGTGCCAGCAGCCCTAGCGGGATTAACAATGAGCAGTTCTTC. It codes for CASSPSGINNEQFF.

This clone was found once. The V and J genes are TRBV7-9 and TRBJ2-3, with D perhaps matching TRBD2 (6 bases). V lost 3 bases and J 2 bases, leaving 12 bases between the germline ends. The CDR3 is 15 amino acids. The germline CDR1 and CDR2 sequences are SEHNR and FQNEAQ (reference sequence). CDR3 region: CASSLGDSSTDTQYF. In DNA, the CDR3 is TGTGCCAGCAGCTTGGGGGACTCTTCCACAGATACGCAGTATTTT. The whole variable domain, remainder taken from reference TRBV7-9 and TRBJ2-3, is DTGVSQNPRHKITKRGQNVTFRCDPISEHNRLYWYRQTLGQGPEFLTYFQNEAQLEKSRLLSDRFSAERPKGSFSTLEIQRTEQGDSAMYLCASSLGDSSTDTQYFGPGTRLTVL.

V and J are TRBV18 and TRBJ2-1, with 8 bases aligning to TRBD2. Germline loops: CDR1 KGHSH, CDR2 LQKENI. The trim removed 0 bases at V and 0 bases at J, leaving 10 bases unmatched. The CDR3 has 19 residues. The CDR3 DNA reads TGTGCCAGCTCACCACCGGCTAGCGGGCCCCGAAGCTCCTACAATGAGCAGTTCTTC. Translating it yields CASSPPASGPRSSYNEQFF.

The J gene is TRBJ1-2, the V gene TRBV5-1; D is unresolved. Trimming removed 3 bases at V and 5 bases at J, with 11 bases between. The CDR3 length is 13 residues. CDR1 and CDR2 from the germline V gene are SGHRS and YFSETQ. CDR3 coding DNA: TGCGCCAGCAGCTCGGCCCAGTATTATGGCTACACCTTC. The encoded protein is CASSSAQYYGYTF.

The rearrangement links TRBV30 to TRBJ2-5; 7 bases fit TRBD2. Germline values: CDR1 GTSNPN, CDR2 SVGIG (reference sequence). Unmatched junction bases numbered 3, after V lost 6 bases and J lost 2 bases. The CDR3 runs to 12 residues. CDR3 sequence reads: CACRDYQETQYF. Here the CDR3 DNA reads TGTGCCTGCCGGGACTATCAAGAGACCCAGTACTTC.

V usage is TRBV7-2 and J usage is TRBJ2-1, with D possibly being TRBD2 (6 bases). V shed 1 base and J shed 10 bases, with 17 bases lying between them. CDR3 length: 15 residues. In germline, CDR1 is SGHTA, CDR2 FQGNSA. The CDR3 DNA reads as TGTGCCAGCAGCTTAGAATCAGGAACGGGGGTCGAGCAGTTCTTC. It specifies CASSLESGTGVEQFF.

The chain links TRBV6-4 to TRBJ2-4; possibly TRBD1 or TRBD2 for D (5 bases each). CDR1 and CDR2 from the germline V gene are MRHNA and SNTAGT. This CDR3 region has 14 residues. The V end lost 0 bases, the J end lost 8 bases, and 11 bases lay between the germline ends. CDR3 loop: CASSDSGGRDIQYF. The CDR3 region has the DNA TGTGCCAGCAGTGACTCAGGAGGCAGGGACATTCAGTACTTC.

This sequence joins TRBV6-5 and TRBJ1-5, with no clear D. V shed 0 bases and J shed 3 bases, with 9 bases lying between them. This CDR3 spans 15 amino acids. Germline V gene data show CDR1 as MNHEY and CDR2 as SVGAGI. CDR3 DNA: TGTGCCAGCAGTTACTCGAAGGCCTCCAATCAGCCCCAGCATTTT. This translates into CASSYSKASNQPQHF.

The J gene is TRBJ2-1, the V gene TRBV25-1, with 10 bases aligning to TRBD2. The CDR3 is 14 amino acids. V lost 9 bases, J lost 8 bases, and 10 bases stayed unmatched. In germline, CDR1 is MGHDK, CDR2 SYGVNS. CDR3 region: CASALAGVGDEQFF. CDR3 bases: TGTGCCAGTGCCCTAGCGGGAGTCGGGGATGAGCAGTTCTTC.

The chain joins TRBV9 to TRBJ2-5; D not resolved. Germline V lookup: CDR1 SGDLS, CDR2 YYNGEE. Trimming cost V 4 bases and J 3 bases, with 10 bases left between them. The CDR3 totals 13 residues. The CDR3: CASSPAVEETQYF. DNA for the CDR3: TGTGCCAGCAGCCCCGCGGTGGAAGAGACCCAGTACTTC.

The chain is built from TRBV18 and TRBJ2-7; D might be TRBD1 (5 bases). Germline V gene sequence: CDR1 KGHSH, CDR2 LQKENI. The ends were cut back, 3 bases at V and 3 bases at J, with 12 bases in the middle. This CDR3 comprises 14 residues. The CDR3 sequence is CASSPATEYYEQYF. CDR3 bases: TGTGCCAGCTCACCGGCGACAGAGTACTACGAGCAGTACTTC.

Remarks on this clone: One junction end disagrees with the germline gene, perhaps due to a read error. V gene TRBV5-8 combines with J gene TRBJ2-1; 7 bases align to TRBD1. In germline, CDR1 is SGHTS, CDR2 YDEGEE. The CDR3 totals 14 residues. CDR3 in DNA: TGTGCCAGCAGCCGGGGACAGTACTACAGTGAGCAGTTCTTC. Translation gives CASSRGQYYSEQFF. Variable domain in full (rest from reference TRBV5-8 and TRBJ2-1): EAGVTQSPTHLIKTRGQQATLRCSPISGHTSVYWYQQALGLGLQFLLWYDEGEERNRGNFPPRFSGRQFPNYSSELNVNALELEDSALYLCASSRGQYYSEQFFGPGTRLTVL.

The V call is TRBV29-1, the J call TRBJ1-6, with 7 positions matching TRBD1. The CDR3 totals 18 residues. V shed 4 bases, J shed 0 bases, and the junction held 12 bases outside the gene matches. The germline CDR1 and CDR2 sequences are SQVTM and ANQGSEA. The CDR3 protein is CSVAAPGQRSSYNSPLHF. The CDR3 DNA is TGCAGCGTTGCCGCGCCGGGACAGAGAAGCTCCTATAATTCACCCCTCCACTTT. The full variable domain, with the rest looked up from reference TRBV29-1 and TRBJ1-6, is SAVISQKPSRDICQRGTSLTIQCQVDSQVTMMFWYRQQPGQSLTLIATANQGSEATYESGFVIDKFPISRPNLTFSTLTVSNMSPEDSSIYLCSVAAPGQRSSYNSPLHFGNGTRLTVT.

The chain carries TRBV29-1 and TRBJ2-1, with a weak D call TRBD2 (5 bases). Trimming removed 8 bases at V and 9 bases at J, with 11 bases between. The germline V gene has CDR1 SQVTM and CDR2 ANQGSEA. CDR3 length: 10 amino acids. CDR3 region: CSPAGPEQFF. CDR3 DNA: TGCAGCCCCGCGGGCCCTGAGCAGTTCTTC.